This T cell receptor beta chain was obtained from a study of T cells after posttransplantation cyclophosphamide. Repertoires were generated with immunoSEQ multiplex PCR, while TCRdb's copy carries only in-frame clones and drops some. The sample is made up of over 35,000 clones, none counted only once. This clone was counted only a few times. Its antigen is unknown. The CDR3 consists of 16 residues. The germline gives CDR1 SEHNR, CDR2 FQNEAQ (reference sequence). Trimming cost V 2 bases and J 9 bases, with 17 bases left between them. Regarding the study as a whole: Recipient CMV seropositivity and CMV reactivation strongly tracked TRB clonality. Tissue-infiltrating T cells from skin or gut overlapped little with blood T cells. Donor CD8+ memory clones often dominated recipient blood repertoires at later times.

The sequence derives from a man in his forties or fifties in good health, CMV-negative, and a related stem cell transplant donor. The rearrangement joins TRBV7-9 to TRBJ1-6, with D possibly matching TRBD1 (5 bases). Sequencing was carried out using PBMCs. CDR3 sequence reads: CASSLLGQGQGSPLHF. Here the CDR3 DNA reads TGTGCCAGCAGCTTACTAGGGCAGGGCCAGGGTTCACCCCTCCACTTT.